This TCR beta chain was sequenced for a study of blood T cell repertoires in COVID-19. On the study more broadly: The United States, Italy and Spain provided the acute and convalescent COVID-19 samples. Sources were T cells, B-cell-depleted T cells, or PBMCs; the material itself was cDNA or gDNA.

This CDR3 has 18 amino acids. Germline assignment: CDR1 SGHTA and CDR2 FQGNSA. V dropped 5 bases and J dropped 3 bases, with 24 bases sitting between them. Original handling: Amplification of reference gene primers provided the estimated nucleated cell counts. The method was immunoSEQ multiplex PCR; TCRdb's version includes in-frame clones alone and lacks a portion of them. V, J and clone size were drawn from that table, and D and trimming were deduced from the DNA. This sample carries 200,000 to 300,000 clones, 84% of them seen once, and the ten largest clones take roughly 8.6%. The sequenced sample consisted of peripheral blood. The chain is built from TRBV7-2 and TRBJ2-3; a possible D gene is TRBD2 (7 bases). This TCR was recovered from a human donor in a cohort sampled during active COVID-19. CDR3 DNA sequence: TGTGCCAGCAGCCCAGGTTGGGGGCAGGGAGCGGGGACAGATACGCAGTATTTT. This encodes CASSPGWGQGAGTDTQYF. The whole variable domain, remainder taken from reference TRBV7-2 and TRBJ2-3, is GAGVSQSPSNKVTEKGKDVELRCDPISGHTALYWYRQSLGQGLEFLIYFQGNSAPDKSGLPSDRFSAERTGGSVSTLTIQRTQQEDSAVYLCASSPGWGQGAGTDTQYFGPGTRLTVL.